Listed below are T cell receptor beta chains from one sample, sequenced in a study of shared clonotypes between healthy human individuals. Clones were read by immunoSEQ multiplex PCR, and TCRdb kept only the in-frame ones, dropping some. This table has a few million clones, just over 90% appearing once. The sequenced material came from naive CD8+ T cells from PBMCs. The receptors stem from a man aged 18 to 30 in good health. Some clones in this sample may be carry-over from other donors' samples. CDR3s include the opening cysteine and the closing phenylalanine or tryptophan. The D gene is left open where the match is weak. Expanded clones get a size class; other rows say once, few or many, or leave the size out.

d_call: -; clone_size: -; v_call: TRBV10-3; j_call: TRBJ2-7; cdr3_aa: CAISGGGQQGFEQYF; cdr3_nt: TGTGCCATCAGTGGAGGCGGCCAGCAAGGTTTCGAGCAGTACTTC
d_call: -; clone_size: -; v_call: TRBV2; j_call: TRBJ2-2; cdr3_aa: CASSEAGRGYGGELFF; cdr3_nt: TGTGCCAGCAGTGAAGCCGGCAGGGGATATGGCGGGGAGCTGTTTTTT
d_call: TRBD2; clone_size: -; v_call: TRBV28; j_call: TRBJ2-7; cdr3_aa: CASSTPPLAGLYEQYF; cdr3_nt: TGTGCCAGCAGCACACCCCCACTAGCGGGGTTATACGAGCAGTACTTC
d_call: -; clone_size: -; v_call: TRBV6-1; j_call: TRBJ1-5; cdr3_aa: CASSERIDHQPQHF; cdr3_nt: TGTGCCAGCAGTGAACGGATAGACCATCAGCCCCAGCATTTT
d_call: TRBD1; clone_size: once; v_call: TRBV4-1; j_call: TRBJ1-1; cdr3_aa: CASSQTTGENTEAFF; cdr3_nt: TGCGCCAGCAGCCAGACGACAGGGGAAAACACTGAAGCTTTCTTT
d_call: TRBD2; clone_size: -; v_call: TRBV27; j_call: TRBJ2-1; cdr3_aa: CASSPLPLAGGPYEQFF; cdr3_nt: TGTGCCAGCAGTCCCCTACCACTAGCGGGAGGGCCCTATGAGCAGTTCTTC
d_call: -; clone_size: -; v_call: TRBV27; j_call: TRBJ2-7; cdr3_aa: CASSLSAVGVYEQYF; cdr3_nt: TGTGCCAGCAGTTTATCCGCGGTAGGTGTCTACGAGCAGTACTTC
d_call: -; clone_size: -; v_call: TRBV19; j_call: TRBJ2-2; cdr3_aa: CASSIRGPTELFF; cdr3_nt: TGTGCCAGCAGTATAAGAGGGCCCACAGAGCTGTTTTTT
d_call: TRBD2; clone_size: -; v_call: TRBV4-1; j_call: TRBJ2-5; cdr3_aa: CASSQGLAGLLETQYF; cdr3_nt: TGCGCCAGCAGCCAGGGACTAGCGGGACTTTTGGAGACCCAGTACTTC
d_call: TRBD1; clone_size: -; v_call: TRBV29-1; j_call: TRBJ2-5; cdr3_aa: CSIQSGQGIDGWTQYF; cdr3_nt: TGCAGCATACAATCGGGACAGGGGATAGACGGTTGGACCCAGTACTTC
d_call: -; clone_size: -; v_call: TRBV15; j_call: TRBJ1-4; cdr3_aa: CATSGYPRVGAVNEKLFF; cdr3_nt: TGTGCCACCAGCGGGTACCCTCGGGTTGGGGCTGTTAATGAAAAACTGTTTTTT
d_call: TRBD2; clone_size: -; v_call: TRBV4-3; j_call: TRBJ2-1; cdr3_aa: CASSQGGGNEQFF; cdr3_nt: TGCGCCAGCAGCCAAGGGGGGGGCAATGAGCAGTTCTTC
d_call: -; clone_size: -; v_call: TRBV30; j_call: TRBJ1-4; cdr3_aa: CAWGRVTREKLFF; cdr3_nt: TGTGCCTGGGGCCGGGTTACCAGGGAAAAACTGTTTTTT
d_call: -; clone_size: -; v_call: TRBV27; j_call: TRBJ2-1; cdr3_aa: CASSLRTGSNEQFF; cdr3_nt: TGTGCCAGCAGTTTACGTACAGGGTCCAATGAGCAGTTCTTC
d_call: -; clone_size: -; v_call: TRBV28; j_call: TRBJ2-2; cdr3_aa: CASRPAGSIRELFF; cdr3_nt: TGTGCCAGCAGACCCGCGGGGAGTATCCGGGAGCTGTTTTTT
d_call: -; clone_size: -; v_call: TRBV19; j_call: TRBJ1-5; cdr3_aa: CASSIVPGVHQPQHF; cdr3_nt: TGTGCCAGTAGTATAGTTCCCGGGGTCCATCAGCCCCAGCATTTT
d_call: -; clone_size: -; v_call: TRBV7-8; j_call: TRBJ2-7; cdr3_aa: CASSLDRSISEQYF; cdr3_nt: TGTGCCAGCAGCTTAGACCGCAGCATAAGCGAGCAGTACTTC
d_call: TRBD2; clone_size: -; v_call: TRBV10-3; j_call: TRBJ2-7; cdr3_aa: CAISPGTSGPAYEQYF; cdr3_nt: TGTGCCATCAGCCCCGGGACTAGCGGGCCTGCCTACGAGCAGTACTTC
d_call: TRBD2; clone_size: -; v_call: TRBV19; j_call: TRBJ2-1; cdr3_aa: CASSATSGGAGTLYEQFF; cdr3_nt: TGTGCCAGTAGTGCAACTAGCGGGGGAGCTGGAACCCTCTATGAGCAGTTCTTC
d_call: TRBD2; clone_size: -; v_call: TRBV9; j_call: TRBJ2-1; cdr3_aa: CASSAGLAGGNEQFF; cdr3_nt: TGTGCCAGCAGCGCGGGACTAGCGGGAGGCAATGAGCAGTTCTTC
d_call: -; clone_size: -; v_call: TRBV6-1; j_call: TRBJ2-7; cdr3_aa: CAITTLKTEGYEQYF; cdr3_nt: TGTGCCATCACTACGCTAAAAACTGAGGGGTACGAGCAGTACTTC
d_call: TRBD1; clone_size: -; v_call: TRBV30; j_call: TRBJ1-6; cdr3_aa: CAWSVIPPTTGQPLHF; cdr3_nt: TGTGCCTGGAGTGTAATACCCCCCACGACAGGGCAACCCCTCCACTTT